The 20 T cell receptor beta chains reported below all come from one sample, sequenced in a study of T cells in Graves' hyperthyroidism and ophthalmopathy. There were TCR beta CDR3 regions amplified from RNA transcripts. First-round RT-PCR with HTBI primers amplified the TCR CDR3 region. MiXCR was run by TCRdb on the multiplex PCR reads, yielding one entry per CDR3 protein. The sample records around 200,000 distinct CDR3 sequences, around 17% being singletons. The sequenced sample consisted of blood. The receptors originated from a middle-aged man with Graves' hyperthyroidism.

This clonotype has at least ten counts. This chain connects TRBV14 to TRBJ1-3; no clear D. Between the trimmed V and J ends, which lost 4 bases and 3 bases, there was a span of 10 bases. Per the germline V gene, CDR1 is SGHDN and CDR2 is FVKESK. This CDR3 spans 14 amino acids. CDR3 sequence: CASSRREGGNTIYF. The CDR3 region has the DNA TGTGCCAGCAGCCGCCGGGAAGGTGGAAACACCATATATTTT. Full variable domain (missing parts from reference TRBV14 and TRBJ1-3): EAGVTQFPSHSVIEKGQTVTLRCDPISGHDNLYWYRRVMGKEIKFLLHFVKESKQDESGMPNNRFLAERTGGTYSTLKVQPAELEDSGVYFCASSRREGGNTIYFGEGSWLTVV.

The table lists this clonotype with a few counts. J is TRBJ2-5 and V is TRBV20-1; 7 nucleotides match TRBD1. The CDR3 runs to 14 residues. In germline, CDR1 is DFQATT, CDR2 SNEGSKA (reference sequence). The V and J ends lost 5 bases and 4 bases, in that order; junction bases with no gene match: 10. CDR3 bases: TGCAGTGCTTCGCCGACAGGGCGAGGAGAGACCCAGTACTTC. Translating it yields CSASPTGRGETQYF.

This clonotype was found many times. The chain joins TRBV28 to TRBJ2-3; 7 nucleotides match TRBD1. The germline gives CDR1 MDHEN, CDR2 SYDVKM. This CDR3 comprises 15 residues. Losses at the gene ends were 9 bases for V and 5 bases for J; bases not matched to a gene: 14. Written as DNA, the CDR3 is TGTGCCAGTCAACCGGGACAGTCCACGGAAGATACGCAGTATTTT. Translated, it gives CASQPGQSTEDTQYF.

This clonotype came up many times. This chain links TRBV2 with TRBJ1-2; D gene ambiguous. Germline CDR1 and CDR2: SNHLY and FYNNEI. Deletions cut 7 bases from V and 4 bases from J, with 13 bases between. CDR3 length equals 13 residues. CDR3 coding DNA: TGTGCCAGCACCCTGGAGGAGGGCTATGGCTACACCTTC. As protein: CASTLEEGYGYTF.

The chain recombines TRBV11-1 with TRBJ2-2; TRBD2 matches 8 bases. The germline CDR1 and CDR2 sequences are SGHAT and FQDESV (reference sequence). The CDR3 loop spans 17 amino acids. Unmatched junction bases numbered 6, after V lost 1 base and J lost 2 bases. CDR3 in amino acids: CASSLDERGLNTGELFF. In nucleotides, the CDR3 is TGTGCCAGCAGCTTAGATGAGCGGGGGCTCAACACCGGGGAGCTGTTTTTT.

This clonotype was recorded at least ten times. The chain uses TRBV7-3 and TRBJ1-1; D is unresolved. CDR1 is SGHTA, CDR2 FQGTGA, per germline. Trimming cost V 5 bases and J 2 bases, with 12 bases left between them. This CDR3 is built from 14 residues. The CDR3, as DNA: TGTGCCAGCAGCCAATCACACACCAACACTGAAGCTTTCTTT. It yields the protein CASSQSHTNTEAFF.

This clonotype was seen many times. J is TRBJ1-4 and V is TRBV2; D unresolved. The CDR3 runs 12 residues. Looked up from germline, CDR1 is SNHLY and CDR2 is FYNNEI. The V gene lost 5 bases and the J gene lost 4 bases, with 5 bases spanning the gap. CDR3 sequence: CASSSGNEKLFF. CDR3 DNA: TGTGCCAGCAGTTCCGGTAATGAAAAACTGTTTTTT.

This clonotype was seen ten or more times. The V call is TRBV11-2, the J call TRBJ2-1, with TRBD2 matching over 7 bases. From germline, CDR1 is SGHAT and CDR2 FQNNGV. The CDR3 consists of 15 residues. After removal of 5 bases from V and 10 bases from J, the junction contained 14 bases not matched to a gene. The CDR3 nucleotides read TGTGCCAGCAGCCCCGGGGGGAGCGGGGACGTAGAGCAGTTCTTC. Translation gives CASSPGGSGDVEQFF.

In this sample, this clonotype turned up many times. This chain links TRBV7-3 with TRBJ2-1; TRBD2 aligns across 12 bases. The CDR3 runs 16 residues. Unmatched junction bases numbered 6, after V lost 4 bases and J lost 5 bases. The germline CDR1 and CDR2 sequences are SGHTA and FQGTGA. CDR3 protein: CASSYGLAGGDNEQFF. As DNA, the CDR3 is TGTGCCAGCAGCTACGGCCTAGCGGGGGGGGACAATGAGCAGTTCTTC.

This clonotype was counted at least ten times. This chain uses TRBV5-1 with TRBJ2-5, with 9 bases lining up with TRBD2. V was clipped by 2 bases and J by 3 bases; unmatched bases: 2. Germline loops: CDR1 SGHRS, CDR2 YFSETQ. The CDR3 spans 14 residues. The CDR3 DNA follows: TGCGCCAGCAGCTTTAGCGGGGGCGAAGAGACCCAGTACTTC. The encoded protein is CASSFSGGEETQYF.

This clonotype was observed many times. The chain links TRBV28 to TRBJ2-7; D not certain. From germline, CDR1 is MDHEN and CDR2 SYDVKM. Trimming pared 3 bases from V and 0 bases from J, leaving 15 bases between. The CDR3 is 16 amino acids. CDR3 residues: CASSFLYSESSYEQYF. CDR3 bases: TGTGCCAGCAGTTTCTTATACAGTGAAAGCTCCTACGAGCAGTACTTC.

The chain couples TRBV6-9 to TRBJ2-1, with TRBD1 matching 8 bases. Per the germline V gene, CDR1 is MNHGY and CDR2 is SVAAGI. V lost 4 bases and J lost 15; bases outside the gene matches: 5. The CDR3 loop spans 11 amino acids. The CDR3 DNA is TGTGCCAGCAGTTCGGACAGGGCACCGTTCTTC. Residues: CASSSDRAPFF.

This clonotype was detected ten times or more. The chain links TRBV20-1 to TRBJ2-1; the match to TRBD2 covers 8 bases. The CDR3 covers 16 residues. Losses at the gene ends were 0 bases for V and 6 bases for J; bases not matched to a gene: 10. Germline-derived CDR1 and CDR2 are DFQATT and SNEGSKA (reference sequence). CDR3 DNA: TGCAGTGCTAGAGATCTCGCGGGGGGAGGTTTCAATGAGCAGTTCTTC. This gives the protein CSARDLAGGGFNEQFF.

This clonotype was observed at least ten times. The chain recombines TRBV20-1 with TRBJ2-7, with unresolved D. Deletions cut 0 bases from V and 2 bases from J, with 11 bases between. Germline values: CDR1 DFQATT, CDR2 SNEGSKA (reference sequence). The CDR3 has 14 amino acids. The CDR3 reads CSARDTGSAYEQYF. The CDR3 DNA follows: TGCAGTGCTAGAGATACCGGTTCCGCCTACGAGCAGTACTTC.

This clonotype was seen ten or more times. The chain combines TRBV5-1 with TRBJ2-7; a weak D match, TRBD1 (6 bases). Germline V gives CDR1 SGHRS, CDR2 YFSETQ. V lost 4 bases to trimming and J lost 2 bases, with 13 bases between them. This CDR3 has 14 residues. The CDR3 DNA reads as TGCGCCAGCAGCAGCCAGACAGGACCCTACGAGCAGTACTTC. Translated: CASSSQTGPYEQYF.

This clonotype was detected ten times or more. V and J are TRBV28 and TRBJ2-3, with a tentative D call TRBD2 (6 bases). Trimming pared 6 bases from V and 0 bases from J, leaving 13 bases between. Germline V gene sequence: CDR1 MDHEN, CDR2 SYDVKM. This CDR3 has 15 residues. The CDR3 is CASRLVGGSTDTQYF. The CDR3 DNA is TGTGCCAGCAGGTTGGTGGGGGGTAGCACAGATACGCAGTATTTT.

This chain uses TRBV12-3 or TRBV12-4 with TRBJ2-5; tentative D call: TRBD2 (5 bases). The V end was cut by 7 bases, the J end by 5 bases, with 14 bases between. The CDR3 sequence is 13 residues long. CDR3 sequence (DNA): TGTGCCAGCACCACCGGGCGGAGGGAGACCCAGTACTTC. The encoded protein is CASTTGRRETQYF.

The chain couples TRBV4-2 to TRBJ2-7, with D perhaps matching TRBD1 or TRBD2 (5 bases each). The CDR3 length is 14 residues. Germline CDR1 and CDR2: LGHNA and YNFKEQ. The V and J ends lost 3 bases and 5 bases respectively, with 14 bases between them. The CDR3 loop is CASSQLGEYDEQYF. The CDR3 DNA reads as TGTGCCAGCAGCCAGTTAGGGGAGTACGACGAGCAGTACTTC.

In this sample, this clonotype turned up once. J is TRBJ2-5 and V is TRBV28, with D perhaps given as TRBD1 or TRBD2 (5 bases each). CDR3 length equals 15 residues. Germline V lookup: CDR1 MDHEN, CDR2 SYDVKM. V dropped 6 bases and J dropped 5 bases, with 19 bases sitting between them. This chain's CDR3 is CASSFRDPVRETQYF. The CDR3 bases are TGTGCCAGCAGCTTTCGGGACCCTGTGAGGGAGACCCAGTACTTC.

This clonotype was detected only a few times. This sequence joins TRBV5-5 and TRBJ2-7; unclear D gene. Germline lookup yields CDR1 SGHKS and CDR2 YYEKEE (reference sequence). The CDR3 totals 15 residues. V lost 5 bases and J lost 1, with 16 bases in between. The CDR3 is CASSPQPDRSYEQYF. The DNA of the CDR3 is TGTGCCAGCAGTCCGCAACCGGACCGATCCTACGAGCAGTACTTC.